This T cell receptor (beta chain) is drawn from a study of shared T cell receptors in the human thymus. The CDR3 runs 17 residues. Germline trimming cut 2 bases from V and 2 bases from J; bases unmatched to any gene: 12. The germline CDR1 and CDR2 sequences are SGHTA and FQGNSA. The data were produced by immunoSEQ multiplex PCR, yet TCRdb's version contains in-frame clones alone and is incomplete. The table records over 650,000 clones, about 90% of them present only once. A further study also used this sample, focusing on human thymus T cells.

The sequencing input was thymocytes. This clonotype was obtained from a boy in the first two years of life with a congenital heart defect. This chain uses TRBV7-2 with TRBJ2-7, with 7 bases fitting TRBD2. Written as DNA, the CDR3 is TGTGCCAGCAGCTTAAGGGCGAGCGGACGGGGGGCCTACGAGCAGTACTTC. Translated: CASSLRASGRGAYEQYF.